The 13 T cell receptor beta chains reported below all come from one sample, sequenced in a study of CD8+ T cells in alopecia areata. Extracted RNA was reverse transcribed into cDNA, the sequencing template. The data were produced by immunoSEQ multiplex PCR, yet TCRdb's version contains in-frame clones alone and is incomplete. The sample contains about 110,000 clones, 50% to 70% of which appear only once. The material sequenced was NKG2D-low CD8+ T cells sorted from blood. All receptors come from a human donor with alopecia areata.

This clone turned up a few times. V gene TRBV5-6 combines with J gene TRBJ2-7; weak D call: TRBD1 (6 bases). With 0 bases removed from V and 1 base from J, the gap between germline ends came to 14 bases. Germline loops: CDR1 SGHDT, CDR2 YYEEEE. The CDR3 has 16 residues. This CDR3 is CASSLAPAGVSYEQYF. For the CDR3, the DNA is TGTGCCAGCAGCTTGGCTCCGGCAGGGGTATCCTACGAGCAGTACTTC.

This chain uses TRBV7-9 with TRBJ2-7; 8 positions agree with TRBD2. J lost 4 bases, V lost 9 bases, and 8 bases had no gene match. The germline V gene encodes CDR1 SEHNR and CDR2 FQNEAQ (reference sequence). The CDR3 spans 13 residues. CDR3 in amino acids: CASNRREDYEQYF. In DNA, the CDR3 is TGTGCCAGTAACCGGCGGGAGGATTACGAGCAGTACTTC.

This clone was seen only a few times. The chain combines TRBV2 with TRBJ2-7, with D perhaps given as TRBD1 or TRBD2 (5 bases each). CDR3 length: 11 amino acids. The germline gives CDR1 SNHLY, CDR2 FYNNEI. Trimming stripped 8 bases from V and 2 bases from J, with 7 bases between. CDR3 nucleotide sequence: TGTGCCAGCGGGGGTACCTACGAGCAGTACTTC. Amino acids: CASGGTYEQYF.

The chain is built from TRBV7-9 and TRBJ2-4; a weak D match, TRBD2 (6 bases). V shed 1 base and J shed 4 bases, with 11 bases lying between them. This CDR3 has 15 residues. Germline V lookup: CDR1 SEHNR, CDR2 FQNEAQ (reference sequence). Here the CDR3 DNA reads TGTGCCAGCAGCTTAGACGGGACTCAGAAAAACATTCAGTACTTC. This gives the protein CASSLDGTQKNIQYF.

The V call is TRBV28, the J call TRBJ2-7; D is ambiguous. V dropped 4 bases and J dropped 2 bases, with 12 bases sitting between them. The CDR3 has 14 amino acids. Germline CDR1 MDHEN, CDR2 SYDVKM. CDR3 coding DNA: TGTGCCAGCAGTTCGTCGACTTATACCTACGAGCAGTACTTC. Translated: CASSSSTYTYEQYF.

J is TRBJ2-1 and V is TRBV19, with 12 bases matching TRBD2. This CDR3 is 16 amino acids long. V was clipped by 4 bases and J by 4 bases; unmatched bases: 5. The germline gives CDR1 LNHDA, CDR2 SQIVND (reference sequence). The CDR3 region is CASSTLAGGAYNEQFF. In nucleotides, the CDR3 is TGTGCCAGTAGTACTCTAGCGGGAGGGGCTTACAATGAGCAGTTCTTC.

The chain carries TRBV5-6 and TRBJ2-3, with a tentative D call TRBD1 (6 bases). The CDR3 is 15 amino acids. Germline V gene sequence: CDR1 SGHDT, CDR2 YYEEEE. V was clipped by 4 bases and J by 5 bases, with 17 bases between them. The CDR3 DNA sequence: TGTGCCAGCAGCCCCACAGGGTGGGTCAGAGATACGCAGTATTTT. It is translated as CASSPTGWVRDTQYF.

This clone was observed a handful of times. The chain joins TRBV5-1 to TRBJ1-1; D might be TRBD1 (5 bases). The V gene's germline CDR1 is SGHRS and CDR2 YFSETQ. V dropped 0 bases and J dropped 3 bases, with 9 bases sitting between them. CDR3 length equals 14 residues. CDR3 DNA sequence: TGCGCCAGCAGCTTGGCGTCGGGGCACACTGAAGCTTTCTTT. It yields the protein CASSLASGHTEAFF.

This chain links TRBV13 with TRBJ2-5; 10 nucleotides align to TRBD1. Germline values: CDR1 PRHDT, CDR2 FYEKMQ (reference sequence). The CDR3 has 17 residues. V lost 5 bases to trimming and J lost 1 base; unmatched junction nucleotides: 10. The CDR3 loop is CASSPRDRGGFQETQYF. Written as DNA, the CDR3 is TGTGCCAGCAGCCCGCGGGACAGGGGCGGCTTCCAAGAGACCCAGTACTTC.

The CDR3 DNA reads TGTGCCAGGACTTTCCGGGGCCCTACTCCTTACGAGCAGTACTTC. Its translation: CARTFRGPTPYEQYF. This sequence joins TRBV7-9 and TRBJ2-7; D assignment may be TRBD1 or TRBD2 (5 bases each). This CDR3 is 15 amino acids long. The germline V and J ends were trimmed by 9 bases and 4 bases, with 22 bases remaining between them. The germline V gene has CDR1 SEHNR and CDR2 FQNEAQ (reference sequence). Full variable domain (rest looked up from reference TRBV7-9 and TRBJ2-7): DTGVSQNPRHKITKRGQNVTFRCDPISEHNRLYWYRQTLGQGPEFLTYFQNEAQLEKSRLLSDRFSAERPKGSFSTLEIQRTEQGDSAMYLCARTFRGPTPYEQYFGPGTRLTVT.

The chain uses TRBV11-2 and TRBJ2-5; TRBD1 is a possible D gene (6 bases). Germline lookup yields CDR1 SGHAT and CDR2 FQNNGV. The CDR3 extends over 13 amino acids. V gave up 5 bases and J gave up 4 bases, with 11 bases separating them. CDR3 region: CASSAGAPETQYF. CDR3 DNA sequence: TGTGCCAGCAGCGCAGGGGCGCCAGAGACCCAGTACTTC.

The chain combines TRBV9 with TRBJ2-2; a possible D gene is TRBD1 (5 bases). The CDR3 runs to 15 residues. V was trimmed by 0 bases and J by 6 bases, leaving 12 bases between them. Germline CDR1 SGDLS, CDR2 YYNGEE. DNA of the CDR3: TGTGCCAGCAGCGTAGCTGACAGTTCGTCCGGGGAGCTGTTTTTT. This encodes CASSVADSSSGELFF.

This clone was observed a few times. This sequence joins TRBV29-1 and TRBJ2-7; a weak D match, TRBD1 (6 bases). Germline V CDR1 and CDR2: SQVTM, ANQGSEA. The CDR3 loop spans 11 amino acids. V lost 5 bases and J 3 bases, leaving 8 bases between the germline ends. CDR3 region: CSVNRDYEQYF. For the CDR3, the DNA is TGCAGCGTTAACAGGGACTACGAGCAGTACTTC.